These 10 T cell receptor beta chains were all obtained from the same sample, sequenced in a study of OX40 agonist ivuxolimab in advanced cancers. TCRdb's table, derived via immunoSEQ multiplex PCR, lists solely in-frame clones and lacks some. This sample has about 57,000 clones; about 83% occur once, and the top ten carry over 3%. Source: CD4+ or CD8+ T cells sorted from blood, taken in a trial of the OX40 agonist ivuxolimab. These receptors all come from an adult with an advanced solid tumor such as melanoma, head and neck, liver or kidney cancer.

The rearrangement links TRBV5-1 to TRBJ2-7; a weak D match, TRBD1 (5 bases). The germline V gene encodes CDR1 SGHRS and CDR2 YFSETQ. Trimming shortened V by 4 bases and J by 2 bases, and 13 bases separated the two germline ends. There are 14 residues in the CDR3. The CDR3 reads CASSTPTETYEQYF. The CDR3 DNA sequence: TGCGCCAGCAGCACACCGACAGAGACCTACGAGCAGTACTTC.

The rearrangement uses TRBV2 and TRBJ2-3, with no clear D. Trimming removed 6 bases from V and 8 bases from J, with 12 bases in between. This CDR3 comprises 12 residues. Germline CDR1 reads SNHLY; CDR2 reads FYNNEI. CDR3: CASSPPLATQYF. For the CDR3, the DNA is TGTGCCAGCAGCCCCCCCCTGGCTACGCAGTATTTT. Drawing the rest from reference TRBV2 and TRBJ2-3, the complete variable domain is EPEVTQTPSHQVTQMGQEVILRCVPISNHLYFYWYRQILGQKVEFLVSFYNNEISEKSEIFDDQFSVERPDGSNFTLKIRSTKLEDSAMYFCASSPPLATQYFGPGTRLTVL.

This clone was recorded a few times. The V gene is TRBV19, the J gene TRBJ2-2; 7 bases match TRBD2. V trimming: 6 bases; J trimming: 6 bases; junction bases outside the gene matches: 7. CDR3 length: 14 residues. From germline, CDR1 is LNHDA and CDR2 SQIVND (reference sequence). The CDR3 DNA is TGTGCCAGTAGCCGGACTAGTCAGGCCGGGGAGCTGTTTTTT. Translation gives CASSRTSQAGELFF.

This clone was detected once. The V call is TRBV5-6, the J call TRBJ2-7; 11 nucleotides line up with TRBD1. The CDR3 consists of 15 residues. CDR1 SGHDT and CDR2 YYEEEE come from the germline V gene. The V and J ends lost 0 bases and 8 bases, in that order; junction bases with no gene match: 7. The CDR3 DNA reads TGTGCCAGCAGCTTGGCCGGGACAGGGGGTAGAAAGCAGTACTTC. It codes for CASSLAGTGGRKQYF.

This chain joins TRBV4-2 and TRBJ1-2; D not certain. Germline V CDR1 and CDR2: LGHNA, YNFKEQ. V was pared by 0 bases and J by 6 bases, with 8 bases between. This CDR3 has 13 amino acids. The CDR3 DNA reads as TGTGCCAGCAGCCAAGACTTATATAATGGCTACACCTTC. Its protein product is CASSQDLYNGYTF.

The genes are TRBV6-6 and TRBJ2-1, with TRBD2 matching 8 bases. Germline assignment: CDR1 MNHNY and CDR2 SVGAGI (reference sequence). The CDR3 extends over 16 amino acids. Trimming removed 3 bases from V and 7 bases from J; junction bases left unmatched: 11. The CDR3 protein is CASSYPVGRASNEQFF. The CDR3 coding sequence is TGTGCCAGCAGTTATCCGGTCGGGAGGGCCAGTAATGAGCAGTTCTTC.

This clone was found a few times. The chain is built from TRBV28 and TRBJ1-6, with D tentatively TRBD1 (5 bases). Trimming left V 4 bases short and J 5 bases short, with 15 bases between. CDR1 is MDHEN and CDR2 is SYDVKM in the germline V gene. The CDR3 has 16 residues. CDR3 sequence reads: CASSSGQGRNNSPLHF. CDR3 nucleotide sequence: TGTGCCAGCAGTTCCGGGCAGGGACGGAATAATTCACCCCTCCACTTT.

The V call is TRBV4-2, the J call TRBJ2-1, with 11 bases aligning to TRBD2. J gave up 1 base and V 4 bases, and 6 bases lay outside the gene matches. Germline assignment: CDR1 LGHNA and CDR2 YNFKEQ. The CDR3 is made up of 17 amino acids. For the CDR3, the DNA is TGTGCCAGCAGCCGCGCGACTAGCGGGGTTTCCTACAATGAGCAGTTCTTC. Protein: CASSRATSGVSYNEQFF.

CDR3 region: CSVRAGSSYEQYF. CDR3 nucleotide sequence: TGCAGCGTCCGAGCGGGATCCTCCTACGAGCAGTACTTC. The J gene is TRBJ2-7, the V gene TRBV29-1; TRBD2 matches 7 bases. J lost 0 bases, V lost 6 bases, and 5 bases had no gene match. Germline lookup yields CDR1 SQVTM and CDR2 ANQGSEA. CDR3 size: 13 residues.

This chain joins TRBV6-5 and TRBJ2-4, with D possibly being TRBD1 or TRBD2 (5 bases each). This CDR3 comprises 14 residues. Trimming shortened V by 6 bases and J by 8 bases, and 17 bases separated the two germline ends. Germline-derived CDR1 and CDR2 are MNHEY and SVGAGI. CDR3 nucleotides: TGTGCCAGCAGACCCGGGACGGCAAGGGACATTCAGTACTTC. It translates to CASRPGTARDIQYF.